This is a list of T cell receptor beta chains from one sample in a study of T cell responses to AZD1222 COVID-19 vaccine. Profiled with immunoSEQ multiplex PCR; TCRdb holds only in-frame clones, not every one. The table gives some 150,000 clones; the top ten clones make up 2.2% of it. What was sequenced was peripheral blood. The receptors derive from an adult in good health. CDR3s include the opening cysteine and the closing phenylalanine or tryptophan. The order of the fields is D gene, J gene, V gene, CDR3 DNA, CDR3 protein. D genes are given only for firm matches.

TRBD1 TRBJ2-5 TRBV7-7 TGTGCCAGCAGCCGACAGGGGCTGGCTCCGCAAGAGACCCAGTACTTC CASSRQGLAPQETQYF
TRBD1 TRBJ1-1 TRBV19 TGTGCCAGTAGTCATGGGACAGGGCAGGCTTATAATGAAGCTTTCTTT CASSHGTGQAYNEAFF
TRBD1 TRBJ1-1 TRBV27 TGTGCCAGCAGTTCCAAGGACAGGGGGCACACTGAAGCTTTCTTT CASSSKDRGHTEAFF
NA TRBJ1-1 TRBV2 TGTGCCAGCAGTGTTCTGTGGGGGGGGTCAGAATTT CASSVLWGGSEF
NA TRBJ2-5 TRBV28 TGTGCCAGCAGTACGCTAGGAGGGTACGACCAGTACTTC CASSTLGGYDQYF
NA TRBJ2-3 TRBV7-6 TGTGCCAGCAGCCCCCTGGAGTCGGTGGGGGGAACAGATACGCAGTATTTT CASSPLESVGGTDTQYF
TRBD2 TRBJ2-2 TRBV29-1 TGCAGCGCAGTTAGCGGGGGGGCCGGGGAGCTGTTTTTT CSAVSGGAGELFF
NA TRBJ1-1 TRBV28 TGTGCCAGCAGCCTTACCCACGCGACTCACACTGAAGCTTTCTTT CASSLTHATHTEAFF
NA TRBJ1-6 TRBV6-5 TGTGCCAGCAGGGCTGGGCGCTATAATTCACCCCTCCACTTT CASRAGRYNSPLHF
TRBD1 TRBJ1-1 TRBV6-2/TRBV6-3 TGTGCCAGCAGCTCCGTGATGAAGGGACAGGCAGGGATTAGGGGCACTGAAGCTTTCTTT CASSSVMKGQAGIRGTEAFF
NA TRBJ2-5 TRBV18 TGTGCCAGCTCACCACTAGGGGGAGTTAAAGAGACCCAGTACTTC CASSPLGGVKETQYF
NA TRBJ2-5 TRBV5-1 TGCGCCAGCAGCCACGGGACTTCCCAAGAGACCCAGTACTTC CASSHGTSQETQYF
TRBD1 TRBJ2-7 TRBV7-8 TGTGCCAGCAGCTTGCTAGAGGGGGACAGCAGCTCCTACGAGCAGTACTTC CASSLLEGDSSSYEQYF
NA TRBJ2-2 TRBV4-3 TGCGCCAGCAGCCAAGAGAGACCAACGAACACCGGGGAGCTGTTTTTT CASSQERPTNTGELFF
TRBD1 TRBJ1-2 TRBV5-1 TGCGCCAGCAGCTTGGCCCTCCAGGAGGACAGGGGTTTTTATGGCTACACCTTC CASSLALQEDRGFYGYTF
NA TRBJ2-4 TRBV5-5 TGTGCCAGCAGCTTCACGAGCCAAAACATTCAGTACTTC CASSFTSQNIQYF
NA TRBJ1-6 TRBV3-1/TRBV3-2 TGTGCCAGCAGGGAAAGGGGAAAAGGCAATTCACCCCTCCACTTT CASRERGKGNSPLHF
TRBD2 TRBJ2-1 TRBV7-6 TGTGCCAGCAGCCTTGGACTAGCGGGGTACGAGCAGTTCTTC CASSLGLAGYEQFF
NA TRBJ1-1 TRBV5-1 TGCGCCAGCAGCTTGGTCATAGGCACTGAAGCTTTCTTT CASSLVIGTEAFF
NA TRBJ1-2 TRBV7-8 TGTGCCAGCAGCTTAGGGGGACCGGCTTACACCTTC CASSLGGPAYTF
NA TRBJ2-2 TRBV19 TGTGCCAGTAGTCTCGCCAGGGGCACCGGGGAGCTGTTTTTT CASSLARGTGELFF
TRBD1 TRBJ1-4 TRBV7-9 TGTGCCAGCAGCGCGATTGCCGGGGGACAGCTGTTTTTT CASSAIAGGQLFF
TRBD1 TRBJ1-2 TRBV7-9 TGTGCCAGCAGCTTAGCGCAAGGACAGGGGTTTGGCTACACCTTC CASSLAQGQGFGYTF
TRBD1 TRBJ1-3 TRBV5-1 TGCGCCAGCAGCTTGACTCCGGGACAGGGAAACACCATATATTTT CASSLTPGQGNTIYF
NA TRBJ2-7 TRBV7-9 TGTGCCAGCAGCTTAGGAGGAGGTAGGGTCTCCTACGAGCAGTACTTC CASSLGGGRVSYEQYF
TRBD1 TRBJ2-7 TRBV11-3 TGTGCCAGCAGCATGGCGACAGGGGGAGAGCAGTACTTC CASSMATGGEQYF
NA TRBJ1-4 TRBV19 TGTGCCAGCAGAATTCCGGGGCCTCAACTTTCAAATGAAAAACTGTTTTTT CASRIPGPQLSNEKLFF
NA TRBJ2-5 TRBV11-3 TGTGCCAGCAGCTCGGTGGGAACCCAGTACTTC CASSSVGTQYF
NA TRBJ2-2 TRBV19 TGTGCCACCACCGGGGTACAGAGGAACACCGGGGAGCTGTTTTTT CATTGVQRNTGELFF
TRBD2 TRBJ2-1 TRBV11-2 TGTGCCAGCAGCGAACGGACTAGCGGGGGGGCCTTTGAGCAGTTCTTC CASSERTSGGAFEQFF
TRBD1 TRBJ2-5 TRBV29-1 TGCAGCGCTCTGACAGGGGGGGAGACCCAGTACTTC CSALTGGETQYF
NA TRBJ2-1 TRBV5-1 TGCGCCAGCAGCTTGGCAGGGAGCTCCTACAATGAGCAGTTCTTC CASSLAGSSYNEQFF
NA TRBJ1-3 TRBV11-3 TGTGCCAGCAGCTTAGCTACAGGCCTCGGGAACACCATATATTTT CASSLATGLGNTIYF
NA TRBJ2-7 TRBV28 TGTGCCAGCAGCCCCCTATTCGGGGTTTCGTACGAGCAGTACTTC CASSPLFGVSYEQYF
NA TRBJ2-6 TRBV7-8 TGTGCCAGCAGCTTAGAAGGGCTGAGGGCCAACGTCCTGACTTTC CASSLEGLRANVLTF
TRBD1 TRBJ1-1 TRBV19 TGTGCCAGTAGGGACACGGGACAGCGGAACACTGAAGCTTTCTTT CASRDTGQRNTEAFF
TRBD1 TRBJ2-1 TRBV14 TGTGCCAGCAGCCAAGATAGACAGGGGGCCTACAATGAGCAGTTCTTC CASSQDRQGAYNEQFF
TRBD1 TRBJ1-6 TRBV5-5 TGTGCCAGCAGCTCCCCGGGACAGGGAGCACCCCTCCACTTT CASSSPGQGAPLHF
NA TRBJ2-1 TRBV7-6 TGTGCCAGCAGCTTAGAACAGGGACCCTACAATGAGCAGTTCTTC CASSLEQGPYNEQFF
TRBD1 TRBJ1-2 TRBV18 TGTGCCAGCTCACCGAGGATTTCGGACAGGAACGATGGCTACACCTTC CASSPRISDRNDGYTF
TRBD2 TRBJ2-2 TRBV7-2 TGTGCCAGCATCGCGGGGGGCATTCCTTCCGGGGAGCTGTTTTTT CASIAGGIPSGELFF
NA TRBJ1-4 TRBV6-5 TGTGCCAGCAGTTCTGGGCACACTAATGAAAAACTGTTTTTT CASSSGHTNEKLFF
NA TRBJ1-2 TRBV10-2 TGCGCCAGCAGTGAGCGGGACGATGGCTACACCTTC CASSERDDGYTF
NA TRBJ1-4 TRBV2 TGTGCCAGCAAGAGGGAAGAAAAACTGTTTTTT CASKREEKLFF
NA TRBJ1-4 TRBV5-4 TGTGCCAGCAGCTCTGTCGGTACTAATGAAAAACTGTTTTTT CASSSVGTNEKLFF
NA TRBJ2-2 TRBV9 TGTGCCAGCAGCGTAGGAGCTTCGGGCAGTTCGGTTGGCGGGGAGCTGTTTTTT CASSVGASGSSVGGELFF
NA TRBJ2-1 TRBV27 TGTGCCAGCAGTTTATCTGCCGGCTCCTACAATGAGCAGTTCTTC CASSLSAGSYNEQFF
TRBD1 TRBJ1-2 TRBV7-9 TGTGCCAGCAGCTCAACCCGGGACAGGGGTGAAGACTACACCTTC CASSSTRDRGEDYTF
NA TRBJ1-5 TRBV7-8 TGTGCCAGCAGCTTAGCGGTGGGGAGTAGCAATCAGCCCCAGCATTTT CASSLAVGSSNQPQHF
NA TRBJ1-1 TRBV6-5 TGTGCCAGCAGGATTAACACTGAAGCTTTCTTT CASRINTEAFF
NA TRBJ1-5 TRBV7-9 TGTGCCAGCAGCTTAGGCAGTAGCCATCAGCCCCAGCATTTT CASSLGSSHQPQHF
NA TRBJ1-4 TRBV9 TGTGCCAGCAGCGTAGGGACAGCCCCCGGGGAACTGTTTTTT CASSVGTAPGELFF
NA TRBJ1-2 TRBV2 TGTGCCAGCAGTGAATTACAGGGCTATGGCTACACCTTC CASSELQGYGYTF
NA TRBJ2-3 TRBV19 TGTGCCAGTAGTATGATCACACAAAGCACAGATACGCAGTATTTT CASSMITQSTDTQYF
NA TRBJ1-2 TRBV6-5 TGTGCCAGCTCCCTGGGAAAGATTAATTATGGCTACACCTTC CASSLGKINYGYTF
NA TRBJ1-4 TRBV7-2 TGTGCCAGCAGCCTTATTATGGGGAATGAAAAACTGTTTTTT CASSLIMGNEKLFF
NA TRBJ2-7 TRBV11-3 TGTGCCAGCAGCTCAACTCGAGGACCCTACGAGCAGTACTTC CASSSTRGPYEQYF
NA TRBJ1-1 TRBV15 TGTGCCACCAGCAGAGATCGTGGTGAAGCTTTCTTT CATSRDRGEAFF
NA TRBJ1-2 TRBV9 TGTGCCAGCAGCGTCCTACTCGCTGACAGCCCCGGTGGCTACACCTTC CASSVLLADSPGGYTF